One sample yielded the 11 T cell receptor beta chains listed below, sequenced in a study of vaccination effects on CD4 cells after COVID-19. The antigens these receptors bind are not known. With more than nine days of culture completed, CD4+ T cells were isolated. Two-dose BNT162b2 or mRNA-1273 vaccination was given to participants. TCRdb keeps only in-frame clones here, not all; method: immunoSEQ multiplex PCR. The sample carries approximately 47,000 clones, 70% recorded once. Sequenced here: CD4+ T cells from PBMCs cultured without peptide, sampled after COVID-19 vaccination. These receptors were collected from a human donor who received a COVID-19 vaccine.

The V gene is TRBV5-6, the J gene TRBJ1-4; D perhaps matches TRBD1 (5 bases). Germline V lookup: CDR1 SGHDT, CDR2 YYEEEE. V was clipped by 4 bases and J by 8 bases, with 15 bases between them. The CDR3 loop spans 14 amino acids. CDR3 residues: CASSLRGIEEKLFF. In nucleotides, the CDR3 is TGTGCCAGCAGCCTTAGGGGAATTGAAGAAAAACTGTTTTTT. Complete variable domain (other parts from reference TRBV5-6 and TRBJ1-4): DAGVTQSPTHLIKTRGQQVTLRCSPKSGHDTVSWYQQALGQGPQFIFQYYEEEERQRGNFPDRFSGHQFPNYSSELNVNALLLGDSALYLCASSLRGIEEKLFFGSGTQLSVL.

The V call is TRBV5-1, the J call TRBJ2-1; 8 bases are a match to TRBD2. This CDR3 contains 16 residues. The trim removed 4 bases at V and 9 bases at J, leaving 15 bases unmatched. Per germline, CDR1 SGHRS and CDR2 YFSETQ. CDR3 nucleotides: TGCGCCAGCAGCCTCCTACCGGGACTAGGTAGGGTTGAGCAGTTCTTC. Its protein is CASSLLPGLGRVEQFF.

The genes are TRBV3-1 (or the pseudogene TRBV3-2) and TRBJ2-5; 8 bases align to TRBD2. The CDR3 is 15 residues long. Trimming removed 2 bases from V and 2 bases from J; junction bases left unmatched: 4. Germline V gene sequence: CDR1 LGHDT, CDR2 YNNKEL (reference sequence). DNA for the CDR3: TGTGCCAGCAGCCAAATCACTAGCGGACAAGAGACCCAGTACTTC. Amino acid sequence: CASSQITSGQETQYF.

The chain is built from TRBV24-1 and TRBJ1-1; D uncertain. With 8 bases removed from V and 0 bases from J, the gap between germline ends came to 9 bases. Germline CDR1 and CDR2: KGHDR and SFDVKD. CDR3 size: 13 residues. The CDR3 DNA is TGTGCCACCAAAGACGGATTGAACACTGAAGCTTTCTTT. It specifies CATKDGLNTEAFF.

In its sample, this clone was seen once. The genes are TRBV6-4 and TRBJ2-1; D perhaps matches TRBD1 (6 bases). Germline CDR1 and CDR2: MRHNA and SNTAGT. The CDR3 is made up of 13 amino acids. The germline V and J ends were trimmed by 7 bases and 10 bases, with 17 bases remaining between them. The CDR3 nucleotides read TGTGCCAGCACTGGGGACAATCCGGGGGAGCAGTTCTTC. This sequence encodes CASTGDNPGEQFF.

This chain links TRBV18 with TRBJ2-7; TRBD2 agrees at 8 bases. This CDR3 has 14 amino acids. Trimming took 8 bases from V and 3 from J; bases not matched to a gene: 9. Looked up from germline, CDR1 is KGHSH and CDR2 is LQKENI. The CDR3: CASRASAGGYEQYF. The CDR3, as DNA: TGTGCCAGCCGAGCCAGCGCGGGGGGCTACGAGCAGTACTTC.

This chain connects TRBV6-1 to TRBJ2-5, with 14 bases fitting TRBD2. Germline V gives CDR1 MNHNS, CDR2 SASEGT. The trim removed 3 bases at V and 4 bases at J, leaving 7 bases unmatched. The CDR3 contains 17 residues. The CDR3 DNA reads as TGTGCCAGCAGTGATCACGGGACTAGCGGGAGCGGAGAGACCCAGTACTTC. Translation: CASSDHGTSGSGETQYF.

This clone has only a few counts. The V and J genes are TRBV7-9 and TRBJ1-6; no definite D call. V was shortened by 6 bases and J by 10 bases, with 19 bases between the two germline ends. CDR3 length equals 15 residues. The germline V gene encodes CDR1 SEHNR and CDR2 FQNEAQ (reference sequence). CDR3 region: CASRPVPERESPLHF. The CDR3 DNA sequence: TGTGCCAGCAGGCCGGTCCCCGAGAGGGAGTCACCCCTCCACTTT.

The rearrangement uses TRBV5-8 and TRBJ2-7; maybe TRBD1 (6 bases). The germline gives CDR1 SGHTS, CDR2 YDEGEE. This CDR3 has 13 amino acids. Trimming pared 4 bases from V and 5 bases from J, leaving 13 bases between. This chain's CDR3 is CASSQGQLNEQYF. The CDR3 DNA is TGTGCCAGCAGCCAAGGACAGTTAAACGAGCAGTACTTC.

This clone came up once. V gene TRBV6-5 combines with J gene TRBJ2-1; TRBD2 aligns across 7 bases. The CDR3 loop spans 15 amino acids. Trimming cost V 6 bases and J 3 bases; bases outside gene matches: 8. The V gene's germline CDR1 is MNHEY and CDR2 SVGAGI. The CDR3 DNA follows: TGTGCCAGCAGGGCTCCGGGACTAAGCTACAATGAGCAGTTCTTC. Translating it yields CASRAPGLSYNEQFF.

The rearrangement joins TRBV5-8 to TRBJ2-2, with TRBD1 identical over 7 bases. V dropped 5 bases and J dropped 1; count of bases not matched to a gene: 5. CDR1 and CDR2 from the germline V gene are SGHTS and YDEGEE. The CDR3 is 15 amino acids. The CDR3 DNA sequence: TGTGCCAGCAGACAGGGGTACGTGAACACCGGGGAGCTGTTTTTT. It is translated as CASRQGYVNTGELFF.